Each of the 6 T cell receptor beta chains below was sequenced from the same sample in a study of T cell responses to AZD1222 COVID-19 vaccine (dated by TCRdb to the early 2020s). Read against the paper, the sample's time point label means: baseline before first vaccination. The receptor library was made with the immunoSEQ multiplex PCR assay. In TCRdb, the immuneACCESS table is reduced to in-frame sequences with V and J assigned. These tables do not hold every clone; where another copy was compared, an unresolved V gene accounts for under half, and the others remain unexplained. In this sample the table shows approximately 110,000 clones, around 90% of which occur a single time. The ten largest clones add up to about 1.2% of the sample. The sample in question was peripheral blood, obtained on day 0 of AZD1222 vaccination. These receptors all come from an adult in good health.

V usage is TRBV27 and J usage is TRBJ2-7, with 9 bases matching TRBD1. Germline V gene sequence: CDR1 MNHEY, CDR2 SMNVEV (reference sequence). J gave up 5 bases and V 4 bases, and 9 bases lay outside the gene matches. The CDR3 has 15 amino acids. This CDR3 is CASSSPDRGIHEQYF. The CDR3, as DNA: TGTGCCAGCAGTTCGCCGGACAGGGGAATCCACGAGCAGTACTTC.

The chain has TRBV11-2 and TRBJ1-5; possible D gene TRBD1, 5 bases. Deletions cut 5 bases from V and 6 bases from J, with 8 bases between. The V gene's germline CDR1 is SGHAT and CDR2 FQNNGV. The CDR3 totals 12 residues. The CDR3: CASSMGGQPQHF. CDR3 DNA: TGTGCCAGCAGCATGGGGGGTCAGCCCCAGCATTTT.

The chain is built from TRBV11-3 and TRBJ1-1; D gene ambiguous. Trimming took 5 bases from V and 6 from J, leaving 13 bases between them. Germline V gene lookup returns CDR1 SGHNT and CDR2 YENEEA. This CDR3 region has 13 residues. The CDR3 here is CASSPPERAEAFF. The CDR3 bases are TGTGCCAGCAGCCCCCCAGAACGGGCTGAAGCTTTCTTT.

The chain uses TRBV29-1 and TRBJ1-4; D unresolved. The germline V gene has CDR1 SQVTM and CDR2 ANQGSEA. V lost 6 bases, J lost 4 bases, and 15 bases lay in between. The CDR3 totals 14 residues. The CDR3 loop reads CSVATPEHNEKLFF. DNA for the CDR3: TGCAGCGTCGCGACCCCTGAACATAATGAAAAACTGTTTTTT.

The rearrangement joins TRBV3-1 (or the pseudogene TRBV3-2) to TRBJ2-2, with 11 bases lining up with TRBD1. CDR1 and CDR2 from the germline V gene are LGHDT and YNNKEL (reference sequence). The J segment lost 6 bases and the V segment lost 3 bases, leaving 6 bases of the junction unmatched. The CDR3 has 16 amino acids. CDR3 sequence reads: CASSQRRDRGAGELFF. DNA of the CDR3: TGTGCCAGCAGCCAGCGCCGGGACAGGGGGGCCGGGGAGCTGTTTTTT.

The gene calls are TRBV4-2 and TRBJ1-1, with no clear D. This CDR3 is built from 14 residues. Germline loops: CDR1 LGHNA, CDR2 YNFKEQ. Trimming left V 0 bases short and J 2 bases short, with 7 bases between. The CDR3 loop reads CASSQDNGNTEAFF. The CDR3, as DNA: TGTGCCAGCAGCCAAGATAACGGTAACACTGAAGCTTTCTTT.